Listed here are 23 T cell receptor beta chains from one sample, sequenced in a study of T cell responses to AZD1222 COVID-19 vaccine (dated by TCRdb to about 2021). The sample's time point label, in plain terms: baseline before first vaccination. Library preparation was by the immunoSEQ multiplex PCR assay. The immuneACCESS repertoire file appears here via TCRdb, limited to in-frame rearrangements. These files lack a portion of the clones; in checked studies, under half of the deficit traces to unresolved V genes, and the cause of the others is not known. The table for this sample lists more than 110,000 clones; 75% to 95% of them were counted only once. The ten biggest clones cover around 3.5% of the sample. Sequences were derived from peripheral blood, sampled on day 0 of AZD1222 vaccination. The receptors here all came from an adult in good health.

V gene TRBV4-2 combines with J gene TRBJ2-7; no firm D call. CDR1 is LGHNA and CDR2 is YNFKEQ in the germline V gene. V lost 6 bases and J lost 2, with 11 bases in between. This CDR3 comprises 13 residues. CDR3 region: CASRDTGTYEQYF. CDR3 sequence (DNA): TGTGCCAGCAGGGATACCGGAACCTACGAGCAGTACTTC.

The rearrangement joins TRBV24-1 to TRBJ2-5; 8 nucleotides align to TRBD1. The CDR3 length is 14 residues. CDR1 is KGHDR, CDR2 SFDVKD, per germline. V shed 4 bases, J shed 4 bases, and the junction held 4 bases outside the gene matches. CDR3 loop: CATSERTGRETQYF. CDR3 DNA sequence: TGTGCCACCAGTGAACGGACAGGGAGAGAGACCCAGTACTTC.

V and J are TRBV4-2 and TRBJ2-7; 7 positions agree with TRBD1. Germline values: CDR1 LGHNA, CDR2 YNFKEQ. The CDR3 sequence is 16 residues long. The trim removed 0 bases at V and 3 bases at J, leaving 8 bases unmatched. The CDR3 here is CASSQDFGTENYEQYF. In DNA form, the CDR3 reads TGTGCCAGCAGCCAAGATTTCGGGACAGAGAACTACGAGCAGTACTTC.

The V gene is TRBV7-2, the J gene TRBJ2-7, with a tentative D call TRBD2 (6 bases). The CDR3 spans 15 residues. V lost 6 bases and J 3 bases, leaving 18 bases between the germline ends. Germline lookup yields CDR1 SGHTA and CDR2 FQGNSA. The CDR3 nucleotides read TGTGCCAGCAGTCCGAGGGGAGGTCTTTTCTACGAGCAGTACTTC. It codes for CASSPRGGLFYEQYF.

DNA of the CDR3: TGTGCCACCAGCAGAGATAACAGGGAGTCCTACGAGCAGTACTTC. It codes for CATSRDNRESYEQYF. This chain uses TRBV15 with TRBJ2-7, with D tentatively TRBD1 (6 bases). This CDR3 has 15 residues. Trimming cost V 0 bases and J 1 base, with 10 bases left between them. From germline, CDR1 is LNHNV and CDR2 YYDKDF (reference sequence).

The chain couples TRBV7-9 to TRBJ2-3, with 10 nucleotides matching TRBD2. Germline V gene data show CDR1 as SEHNR and CDR2 as FQNEAQ (reference sequence). This CDR3 is built from 17 residues. J gave up 1 base and V 0 bases, and 4 bases lay outside the gene matches. The CDR3, as DNA: TGTGCCAGCAGCTTAGCGCGGACTAGCGGACGCACAGATACGCAGTATTTT. Its translation: CASSLARTSGRTDTQYF.

The V call is TRBV30, the J call TRBJ1-2; TRBD1 might be the D (6 bases). V lost 3 bases and J lost 6, with 11 bases in between. CDR1 and CDR2 (germline): GTSNPN, SVGIG (reference sequence). The CDR3 totals 12 residues. The CDR3 DNA reads as TGTGCCTGGAGACCAGGGGTCCATGGCTACACCTTC. The encoded protein is CAWRPGVHGYTF. Based on the CDR3 plus reference TRBV30 and TRBJ1-2, the full variable domain is SQTIHQWPATLVQPVGSPLSLECTVEGTSNPNLYWYRQAAGRGLQLLFYSVGIGQISSEVPQNLSASRPQDRQFILSSKKLLLSDSGFYLCAWRPGVHGYTFGSGTRLTVV.

J is TRBJ1-6 and V is TRBV7-9, with D tentatively TRBD1 (6 bases). The germline V gene encodes CDR1 SEHNR and CDR2 FQNEAQ (reference sequence). Between the trimmed V and J ends, which lost 5 bases and 9 bases, there was a span of 17 bases. The CDR3 is made up of 15 amino acids. The DNA of the CDR3 is TGTGCCAGCAGCGACCTACAGGGTTTGTTTTCACCCCTCCACTTT. It translates to CASSDLQGLFSPLHF.

CDR3 DNA sequence: TGTGCCAGCAGCAAGATCCGGGACAGGGCGTACAATGAGCAGTTCTTC. Translation: CASSKIRDRAYNEQFF. The V gene is TRBV11-2, the J gene TRBJ2-1, with TRBD1 matching 9 bases. The V gene end was trimmed by 5 bases and the J gene end by 4 bases; junction bases not matched to a gene: 9. CDR1 is SGHAT, CDR2 FQNNGV, per germline. The CDR3 sequence is 16 residues long.

CDR3 region: CASSLVGKTAKRDTEAFF. The DNA of the CDR3 is TGTGCCAGCAGCTTAGTGGGGAAAACAGCGAAGAGGGACACTGAAGCTTTCTTT. The chain joins TRBV11-2 to TRBJ1-1; the D is unclear. V lost 1 base and J 3 bases, leaving 21 bases between the germline ends. This CDR3 contains 18 residues. Germline CDR1 and CDR2: SGHAT and FQNNGV.

The chain recombines TRBV11-2 with TRBJ1-1; D is unclear. Germline-derived CDR1 and CDR2 are SGHAT and FQNNGV. The CDR3 length is 14 residues. V lost 3 bases, J lost 1 base, and 9 bases lay in between. DNA of the CDR3: TGTGCCAGCAGCTTGGTTGATGAGAACACTGAAGCTTTCTTT. Translation gives CASSLVDENTEAFF.

The gene calls are TRBV7-2 and TRBJ2-7; the D gene is possibly TRBD2 (5 bases). Trimming stripped 5 bases from V and 6 bases from J, with 17 bases between. CDR1 and CDR2 (germline): SGHTA, FQGNSA. The CDR3 loop spans 14 amino acids. CDR3 sequence (DNA): TGTGCCAGCAGCCCAGCGGTGGGCGAAGGCGAGCAGTACTTC. It yields the protein CASSPAVGEGEQYF.

V is TRBV19 and J is TRBJ1-4, with TRBD1 matching over 7 bases. The junction had 5 bases not matched to a gene; V was cut back by 8 bases and J by 5 bases. The CDR3 runs 13 residues. Germline V gives CDR1 LNHDA, CDR2 SQIVND (reference sequence). CDR3 region: CASGDSDNEKLFF. The CDR3 bases are TGTGCCAGTGGGGACAGCGACAATGAAAAACTGTTTTTT.

The chain joins TRBV6-1 to TRBJ2-1, with 8 bases matching TRBD2. Trimming removed 2 bases from V and 3 bases from J; junction bases left unmatched: 12. This CDR3 has 18 amino acids. Germline CDR1 MNHNS, CDR2 SASEGT. The CDR3: CASSEYPAGASLYNEQFF. In DNA form, the CDR3 reads TGTGCCAGCAGTGAATATCCAGCGGGAGCCTCCCTCTACAATGAGCAGTTCTTC.

The CDR3 DNA sequence: TGTGCCAGCAGCCTCCTGGGACAGCGAAATATGAACACTGAAGCTTTCTTT. This codes for CASSLLGQRNMNTEAFF. The chain recombines TRBV7-9 with TRBJ1-1; 7 bases agree with TRBD1. The CDR3 sequence is 17 residues long. V was clipped by 5 bases and J by 0 bases; unmatched bases: 12. The germline gives CDR1 SEHNR, CDR2 FQNEAQ (reference sequence).

This chain links TRBV7-2 with TRBJ2-1; weak D call: TRBD1 (6 bases). The V gene lost 1 base and the J gene lost 11 bases, with 12 bases spanning the gap. Germline-derived CDR1 and CDR2 are SGHTA and FQGNSA. This CDR3 contains 13 residues. The CDR3 DNA follows: TGTGCCAGCAGCTTAGAGTCGAGGGGGAAGCAGTTCTTC. Its protein is CASSLESRGKQFF.

The V gene is TRBV7-2, the J gene TRBJ1-2; D unresolved. The V and J ends lost 6 bases and 6 bases respectively, with 17 bases between them. The CDR3 has 14 residues. Germline V CDR1 and CDR2: SGHTA, FQGNSA. The CDR3 here is CASSPSYTVNGYTF. CDR3 DNA: TGTGCCAGCAGTCCATCTTACACAGTGAATGGCTACACCTTC.

The chain has TRBV19 and TRBJ1-5, with 8 positions matching TRBD1. The CDR3 has 16 residues. V lost 2 bases to trimming and J lost 6 bases; unmatched junction nucleotides: 9. Germline values: CDR1 LNHDA, CDR2 SQIVND (reference sequence). The CDR3 spells CASSITRQGSAQPQHF. The CDR3 bases are TGTGCCAGTAGTATAACCCGACAGGGGTCTGCTCAGCCCCAGCATTTT.

The chain employs TRBV18 and TRBJ2-5; D may correspond to TRBD1 or TRBD2 (6 bases each). This CDR3 has 15 amino acids. CDR1 and CDR2 (germline): KGHSH, LQKENI. V lost 4 bases and J 5 bases, leaving 17 bases between the germline ends. The CDR3 loop is CASSRLSGAGETQYF. The CDR3 DNA reads as TGTGCCAGCTCACGCCTATCGGGGGCGGGGGAGACCCAGTACTTC.

V is TRBV4-1 and J is TRBJ1-5, with a tentative D call TRBD1 (5 bases). In germline, CDR1 is MGHRA, CDR2 YSYEKL. This CDR3 region has 16 residues. The ends were cut back, 1 base at V and 0 bases at J, with 10 bases in the middle. The CDR3: CASSQGGHFSNQPQHF. The CDR3, as DNA: TGCGCCAGCAGCCAAGGTGGACACTTTAGCAATCAGCCCCAGCATTTT.

The rearrangement uses TRBV4-3 and TRBJ2-7; no reliable D call. CDR1 is LGHNA, CDR2 YSLEER, per germline. Trimming cost V 0 bases and J 9 bases, with 21 bases left between them. The CDR3 consists of 16 residues. Written as DNA, the CDR3 is TGCGCCAGCAGCCAAGATAGATCGGAGTCCGTCGTTCGGCAGTACTTC. Translating it yields CASSQDRSESVVRQYF.

The chain recombines TRBV7-9 with TRBJ2-3; D is tentatively TRBD1 or TRBD2 (5 bases each). This CDR3 has 15 residues. The germline V gene has CDR1 SEHNR and CDR2 FQNEAQ (reference sequence). V shed 8 bases and J shed 0 bases, with 15 bases lying between them. CDR3 nucleotide sequence: TGTGCCAGCGGAAAGGGACGGTTGAGCACAGATACGCAGTATTTT. It yields the protein CASGKGRLSTDTQYF.

V gene TRBV15 combines with J gene TRBJ1-6, with 8 bases matching TRBD1. The ends lost 0 bases at V and 10 bases at J; junction bases unmatched: 5. The CDR3 has 15 amino acids. Germline CDR1 LNHNV, CDR2 YYDKDF (reference sequence). This CDR3 is CATSREGQEGSPLHF. The CDR3 coding sequence is TGTGCCACCAGCAGAGAGGGACAGGAGGGGTCACCCCTCCACTTT.